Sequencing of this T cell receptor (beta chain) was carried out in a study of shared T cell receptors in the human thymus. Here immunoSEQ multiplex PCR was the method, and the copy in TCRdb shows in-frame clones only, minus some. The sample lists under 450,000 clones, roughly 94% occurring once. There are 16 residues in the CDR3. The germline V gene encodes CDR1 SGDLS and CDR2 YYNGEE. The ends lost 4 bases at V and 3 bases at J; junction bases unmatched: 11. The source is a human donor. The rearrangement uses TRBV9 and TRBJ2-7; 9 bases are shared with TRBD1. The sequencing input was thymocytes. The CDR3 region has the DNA TGTGCCAGCAGCCCCGAGCGGGACAGGGCTTTCTACGAGCAGTACTTC. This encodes CASSPERDRAFYEQYF.